This TCR beta chain originates from a study of T-cell reconstitution after alpha-beta-depleted transplantation in children. This clonotype was observed at least ten times. This CDR3 is built from 14 residues. Trimming took off 4 bases at V and 3 bases at J, with 10 bases between the two ends. The germline CDR1 and CDR2 sequences are LGHNA and YNFKEQ. Unique molecular identifiers featured in how the TCRbeta library was prepared. Via MiXCR, TCRdb re-called the PCR reads, giving one row per CDR3 protein. The profile shows 260,000 or so distinct CDR3 sequences, more than 10% of them singletons. Source: PBMCs from the stem cell graft donor, taken from the stem cell graft. V is TRBV4-2 and J is TRBJ1-5, with D perhaps TRBD1 (5 bases). The TCR sequence derives from a human donor who donated a stem cell graft to a child with acute lymphoblastic leukemia. For the CDR3, the DNA is TGTGCCAGCAGCCCTCCCGGGGCCAATCAGCCCCAGCATTTT. Translating gives CASSPPGANQPQHF.